One and the same sample provided the 27 T cell receptor beta chains below, sequenced in a study of blood T cell repertoires in COVID-19. Libraries were prepared by immunoSEQ multiplex PCR; TCRdb keeps only in-frame clonotypes and omits some of them. The sample yields 110,000 or so clones, around nine tenths seen once. Sequenced sample: peripheral blood. The receptors were sampled from a woman in her forties or fifties with acute or convalescent COVID-19.

The chain carries TRBV10-3 and TRBJ2-7, with 10 positions matching TRBD1. V lost 3 bases and J lost 2; bases outside the gene matches: 7. CDR3 length: 16 amino acids. Germline CDR1 is ENHRY and CDR2 is SYGVKD. CDR3 in DNA: TGTGCCATCAGTGAAAGGGGGACAGGGGCTGCCTACGAGCAGTACTTC. Translation: CAISERGTGAAYEQYF.

The DNA of the CDR3 is TGTGCCTGGACCCGGGACAGGGGGCCTCCCTTTGGAAACACCATATATTTT. This sequence encodes CAWTRDRGPPFGNTIYF. V gene TRBV30 combines with J gene TRBJ1-3; TRBD1 matches at 12 bases. The CDR3 is 17 residues long. Germline lookup yields CDR1 GTSNPN and CDR2 SVGIG (reference sequence). The V and J ends lost 4 bases and 3 bases, in that order; junction bases with no gene match: 10.

The chain has TRBV18 and TRBJ2-5, with a tentative D call TRBD1 (5 bases). The germline gives CDR1 KGHSH, CDR2 LQKENI. V lost 0 bases and J lost 5, with 16 bases in between. The CDR3 has 16 amino acids. The DNA for the CDR3 is TGTGCCAGCTCACCACCCACTGCAGGGCGCGTTGAGACCCAGTACTTC. Protein product: CASSPPTAGRVETQYF.

The chain employs TRBV6-4 and TRBJ2-1; 8 nucleotides agree with TRBD2. CDR3 length: 15 amino acids. V shed 2 bases and J 4 bases; nucleotides not matched to a gene: 4. Germline V gives CDR1 MRHNA, CDR2 SNTAGT. The CDR3 nucleotides are TGTGCCAGCAGTGACACGGGGGGGGATTACAATGAGCAGTTCTTC. Translated, it gives CASSDTGGDYNEQFF.

CDR3: CSASQGMGYGYTF. In nucleotides, the CDR3 is TGCAGTGCTAGTCAGGGGATGGGTTATGGCTACACCTTC. The V gene is TRBV20-1, the J gene TRBJ1-2; tentative D call: TRBD1 (6 bases). This CDR3 is built from 13 residues. The V end lost 3 bases, the J end lost 5 bases, and 13 bases lay between the germline ends. Germline CDR1 and CDR2: DFQATT and SNEGSKA (reference sequence).

This chain joins TRBV19 and TRBJ2-3; 10 positions match TRBD1. This CDR3 contains 14 residues. Germline V gene sequence: CDR1 LNHDA, CDR2 SQIVND (reference sequence). CDR3 in amino acids: CAVSGTGVRDTQYF. The CDR3 DNA reads TGTGCAGTTAGTGGGACAGGGGTCAGAGATACGCAGTATTTT.

Only one count was recorded for this clone. The V and J genes are TRBV3-1 (or the pseudogene TRBV3-2) and TRBJ1-1; no clear D. V lost 1 base and J lost 6, with 15 bases in between. CDR3 length: 15 amino acids. CDR1 is LGHDT, CDR2 YNNKEL, per germline (reference sequence). In DNA form, the CDR3 reads TGTGCCAGCAGCCAAGTTCCGGGAAAGGCTTCTGAAGCTTTCTTT. It translates to CASSQVPGKASEAFF.

The V and J genes are TRBV9 and TRBJ2-2; TRBD1 agrees at 8 bases. The germline V gene encodes CDR1 SGDLS and CDR2 YYNGEE. V shed 4 bases, J shed 0 bases, and the junction held 5 bases outside the gene matches. CDR3 length: 16 amino acids. CDR3 sequence: CASSLLDRANTGELFF. CDR3 bases: TGTGCCAGCAGCCTCCTGGACAGGGCGAACACCGGGGAGCTGTTTTTT.

V and J are TRBV27 and TRBJ2-3; tentative D call: TRBD2 (6 bases). Germline V gene data show CDR1 as MNHEY and CDR2 as SMNVEV (reference sequence). The CDR3 loop spans 14 amino acids. The V end lost 9 bases, the J end lost 4 bases, and 17 bases lay between the germline ends. The CDR3 region is CARDPSGCPDTQYF. The CDR3 DNA is TGTGCCAGAGACCCGAGCGGGTGCCCAGATACGCAGTATTTT.

The CDR3 bases are TGTGCCTGGAGGTGGGACAGTACCTACAATGAGCAGTTCTTC. It codes for CAWRWDSTYNEQFF. The chain is built from TRBV30 and TRBJ2-1, with 7 positions matching TRBD1. Trimming at V came to 3 bases and at J to 2 bases, leaving 4 bases not matched to a gene. The CDR3 consists of 14 residues. Germline CDR1 GTSNPN, CDR2 SVGIG (reference sequence).

This chain connects TRBV9 to TRBJ2-7; 8 bases line up with TRBD1. After removal of 0 bases from V and 1 base from J, the junction contained 6 bases not matched to a gene. This CDR3 is 16 amino acids long. Looked up from germline, CDR1 is SGDLS and CDR2 is YYNGEE. CDR3 protein: CASSVADRDRSYEQYF. The CDR3 DNA reads as TGTGCCAGCAGCGTAGCCGACCGGGACAGGTCCTACGAGCAGTACTTC.

The CDR3: CASSGQGTEAFF. DNA of the CDR3: TGTGCCAGCAGCGGACAGGGCACTGAAGCTTTCTTT. This sequence joins TRBV9 and TRBJ1-1; 7 bases are a match to TRBD1. The germline gives CDR1 SGDLS, CDR2 YYNGEE. CDR3 length: 12 amino acids. V gave up 3 bases and J gave up 4 bases; unmatched junction bases: 0.

The chain uses TRBV7-3 and TRBJ2-1, with TRBD1 matching over 7 bases. Germline CDR1 SGHTA, CDR2 FQGTGA. J gave up 4 bases and V 4 bases, and 4 bases lay outside the gene matches. The CDR3 length is 14 residues. The chain's CDR3 is CASSSEGAYNEQFF. CDR3 DNA sequence: TGTGCCAGCAGCTCCGAGGGGGCTTACAATGAGCAGTTCTTC. Filled out from reference TRBV7-3 and TRBJ2-1, the complete variable domain reads GAGVSQTPSNKVTEKGKYVELRCDPISGHTALYWYRQSLGQGPEFLIYFQGTGAADDSGLPNDRFFAVRPEGSVSTLKIQRTERGDSAVYLCASSSEGAYNEQFFGPGTRLTVL.

The V and J genes are TRBV7-7 and TRBJ2-2, with D perhaps matching TRBD1 (6 bases). V was clipped by 1 base and J by 2 bases, with 11 bases between them. This CDR3 has 16 residues. Germline CDR1 SSHAT, CDR2 FNYEAQ (reference sequence). For the CDR3, the DNA is TGTGCCAGCAGCTTAGTCCGGACAGTCAACACCGGGGAGCTGTTTTTT. It specifies CASSLVRTVNTGELFF.

This rearrangement joins TRBV27 to TRBJ2-2; tentative D call: TRBD2 (6 bases). Germline V gene lookup returns CDR1 MNHEY and CDR2 SMNVEV (reference sequence). The V end lost 4 bases, the J end lost 4 bases, and 13 bases lay between the germline ends. This CDR3 is built from 15 residues. CDR3 sequence reads: CASSYRPGGTGELFF. CDR3 in DNA: TGTGCCAGCAGTTACCGACCCGGGGGCACCGGGGAGCTGTTTTTT.

The rearrangement links TRBV27 to TRBJ2-7, with 13 bases that match TRBD2. Trimming removed 2 bases from V and 2 bases from J; junction bases left unmatched: 9. The CDR3 contains 18 residues. Germline-derived CDR1 and CDR2 are MNHEY and SMNVEV (reference sequence). The CDR3, as DNA: TGTGCCAGCAGTTTAAGGCGACTAGCGGGAGGACCCACCTACGAGCAGTACTTC. This gives the protein CASSLRRLAGGPTYEQYF.

The rearrangement uses TRBV7-3 and TRBJ1-1; D possibly corresponds to TRBD1 (6 bases). V lost 1 base, J lost 2 bases, and 14 bases lay in between. CDR3 size: 16 residues. Germline V gene sequence: CDR1 SGHTA, CDR2 FQGTGA. CDR3 in DNA: TGTGCCAGCAGCTTAAGGTCAGGGGAAGTCAACACTGAAGCTTTCTTT. It specifies CASSLRSGEVNTEAFF.

The sample holds a few counts of this clone. The V gene is TRBV5-1, the J gene TRBJ1-2; the match to TRBD1 covers 8 bases. Germline values: CDR1 SGHRS, CDR2 YFSETQ. With 2 bases clipped from V and 8 bases from J, the junction kept 8 bases outside the gene matches. This CDR3 is built from 14 residues. CDR3 sequence (DNA): TGCGCCAGCAGCTTCGACAGGGGACCCGGGGGCTACACCTTC. Protein: CASSFDRGPGGYTF.

The DNA of the CDR3 is TGTGCCAGCAGACTTAGCGGGGGGGGCTCCACCGGGGAGCTGTTTTTT. This encodes CASRLSGGGSTGELFF. The J gene is TRBJ2-2, the V gene TRBV5-4; 11 nucleotides align to TRBD2. The J segment lost 4 bases and the V segment lost 5 bases, leaving 7 bases of the junction unmatched. The V gene's germline CDR1 is SGHNT and CDR2 YYREEE (reference sequence). The CDR3 is 16 amino acids.

The chain uses TRBV13 and TRBJ2-4, with 11 nucleotides matching TRBD1. Germline trimming cut 5 bases from V and 5 bases from J; bases unmatched to any gene: 8. Germline CDR1 reads PRHDT; CDR2 reads FYEKMQ (reference sequence). CDR3 length: 16 amino acids. The CDR3 region has the DNA TGTGCCAGCAGCATAAGGACAGGGGGCCTTGAAAACATTCAGTACTTC. This gives the protein CASSIRTGGLENIQYF. The whole variable domain, remainder taken from reference TRBV13 and TRBJ2-4, is AAGVIQSPRHLIKEKRETATLKCYPIPRHDTVYWYQQGPGQDPQFLISFYEKMQSDKGSIPDRFSAQQFSDYHSELNMSSLELGDSALYFCASSIRTGGLENIQYFGAGTRLSVL.

The V and J genes are TRBV7-9 and TRBJ1-2, with D perhaps matching TRBD1 (5 bases). V was trimmed by 5 bases and J by 2 bases, leaving 15 bases between them. The V gene's germline CDR1 is SEHNR and CDR2 FQNEAQ (reference sequence). The CDR3 runs 15 residues. The CDR3 loop is CASSPQGYTNYGYTF. The CDR3 DNA reads as TGTGCCAGCAGCCCGCAGGGTTACACCAACTATGGCTACACCTTC.

This sequence joins TRBV24-1 and TRBJ1-2; 8 bases align to TRBD1. CDR1 and CDR2 (germline): KGHDR, SFDVKD. The CDR3 totals 16 residues. V was clipped by 3 bases and J by 3 bases; unmatched bases: 8. The CDR3 bases are TGTGCCACCAGTGATCCCGGACAGGGAACCCACTATGGCTACACCTTC. Translation gives CATSDPGQGTHYGYTF.

The chain links TRBV7-2 to TRBJ1-2; 10 bases agree with TRBD1. The V and J ends lost 5 bases and 3 bases, in that order; junction bases with no gene match: 9. The CDR3 is 16 amino acids. Germline lookup yields CDR1 SGHTA and CDR2 FQGNSA. The CDR3: CASSPPPGQGYYGYTF. The CDR3 coding sequence is TGTGCCAGCAGCCCACCTCCGGGACAGGGGTACTATGGCTACACCTTC. Full variable domain (rest looked up from reference TRBV7-2 and TRBJ1-2): GAGVSQSPSNKVTEKGKDVELRCDPISGHTALYWYRQSLGQGLEFLIYFQGNSAPDKSGLPSDRFSAERTGGSVSTLTIQRTQQEDSAVYLCASSPPPGQGYYGYTFGSGTRLTVV.

CDR3 sequence reads: CASSARTGYGGYTF. The DNA for the CDR3 is TGTGCCAGCAGCGCCAGGACAGGGTATGGGGGCTACACCTTC. The gene calls are TRBV9 and TRBJ1-2, with 8 nucleotides matching TRBD1. The CDR3 has 14 residues. Trimming removed 3 bases from V and 8 bases from J; junction bases left unmatched: 9. The germline gives CDR1 SGDLS, CDR2 YYNGEE.

This chain joins TRBV27 and TRBJ1-2; no clear D. Per germline, CDR1 MNHEY and CDR2 SMNVEV (reference sequence). The CDR3 runs 15 residues. Deletions cut 5 bases from V and 0 bases from J, with 13 bases between. CDR3 sequence reads: CASSPENFTNYGYTF. For the CDR3, the DNA is TGTGCCAGCAGTCCCGAGAATTTTACTAACTATGGCTACACCTTC.

The chain is built from TRBV5-1 and TRBJ1-2; no clear D. Per the germline V gene, CDR1 is SGHRS and CDR2 is YFSETQ. This CDR3 is built from 15 residues. V lost 0 bases to trimming and J lost 11 bases, with 20 bases between them. The CDR3, as DNA: TGCGCCAGCAGCTTGGCCGAGTCAGGTCTAATCGGTTACACCTTC. It specifies CASSLAESGLIGYTF.

This clone was counted once. The CDR3 DNA sequence: TGTGCTAGTGGTTTTAGCGGCCAAGAGACCCAGTACTTC. This translates into CASGFSGQETQYF. The chain links TRBV12-5 to TRBJ2-5; D perhaps matches TRBD2 (6 bases). Germline CDR1 reads LGHNT; CDR2 reads FRNRAP. This CDR3 contains 13 residues. Between the trimmed V and J ends, which lost 3 bases and 1 base, there was a span of 6 bases.